A single TCR beta chain is shown here with its context. What it recognizes is unknown. These data belong to a study of shared clonotypes between healthy human individuals. About the research overall: Every donor yielded three CD4 naive, three CD4 memory, two CD8 naive and one CD8 memory plate.

The CDR3 loop spans 14 amino acids. Study-wide results and caveats: Rarefaction indicated that sorted-subset sequencing remained incomplete although depth was large. Among donors, sharing of clonotypes was expected to be affected by sequencing depth. Generation of non-shared clonotypes was less probable than generation of clonotypes shared by all four donors.

Clones were sequenced by immunoSEQ multiplex PCR, and TCRdb holds only the in-frame ones, with some missing. The data contain 600,000 to 750,000 clones, about 90% of them seen just once; the ten biggest clones take up 34%. This sequence originates from a man aged 18-30 years in good health. Some clones in this sample may be carry-over from other donors' samples. The V call is TRBV21-1, the J call TRBJ2-1. TRBV21-1 is an annotated pseudogene. The material sequenced was memory CD8+ T cells from PBMCs. Subset: CD45RO+ cells pooled with CCR7-negative TemRA cells. The CDR3 sequence: CASSKGSSYNEQFF. The CDR3 nucleotides are TGTGCCAGCAGCAAGGGAAGCTCCTACAATGAGCAGTTCTTC.